The 25 T cell receptor beta chains below come from one sample, sequenced in a study of blood T cell repertoires in COVID-19 (dated by TCRdb to 2018 to 2021). The library was built by means of the immunoSEQ multiplex PCR assay. Not all clones reach the TCRdb copy of this immuneACCESS table, which keeps in-frame sequences only. Checked studies attribute under half of the gap to unresolved V genes and leave the rest unexplained. For this sample the table gives a few hundred thousand clones, of which around 89% were detected only once. 1.5% to 2% of the sample rests with the top ten. Specimen: peripheral blood. The source of these receptors is a woman aged 25 to 39 with COVID-19, enrolled during active disease.

V usage is TRBV3-1 (or the pseudogene TRBV3-2) and J usage is TRBJ1-2, with D unresolved. The germline gives CDR1 LGHDT, CDR2 YNNKEL (reference sequence). Trimming cost V 1 base and J 2 bases, with 8 bases left between them. The CDR3 runs 14 residues. For the CDR3, the DNA is TGTGCCAGCAGCCAAGGCCAGTTAAACTATGGCTACACCTTC. It translates to CASSQGQLNYGYTF.

This clone was observed a few times. This sequence joins TRBV4-2 and TRBJ1-2; D is possibly TRBD1 (5 bases). Trimming stripped 1 base from V and 0 bases from J, with 12 bases between. In germline, CDR1 is LGHNA, CDR2 YNFKEQ. The CDR3 runs to 16 residues. CDR3 protein: CASSQGAQATNYGYTF. Here the CDR3 DNA reads TGTGCCAGCAGCCAAGGGGCACAGGCGACTAACTATGGCTACACCTTC.

J is TRBJ1-2 and V is TRBV6-5, with unresolved D. Deletions cut 0 bases from V and 8 bases from J, with 13 bases between. CDR3 size: 14 residues. The germline gives CDR1 MNHEY, CDR2 SVGAGI. The CDR3, as DNA: TGTGCCAGCAGTTACTCAGCCAGTAGCTACGGCTACACCTTC. Its translation: CASSYSASSYGYTF.

This chain links TRBV10-3 with TRBJ1-1; TRBD1 matches 12 bases. Germline CDR1 reads ENHRY; CDR2 reads SYGVKD. This CDR3 spans 14 amino acids. Unmatched junction bases numbered 5, after V lost 11 bases and J lost 1 base. The CDR3 sequence: CAVGTGGRNTEAFF. DNA of the CDR3: TGTGCCGTAGGGACAGGGGGCCGGAACACTGAAGCTTTCTTT.

The genes are TRBV19 and TRBJ1-4; possibly TRBD1 for D (5 bases). The CDR3 length is 14 residues. Germline V gene sequence: CDR1 LNHDA, CDR2 SQIVND (reference sequence). Trimming pared 1 base from V and 4 bases from J, leaving 7 bases between. CDR3 residues: CASSIGQNNEKLFF. CDR3 DNA sequence: TGTGCCAGTAGTATAGGACAGAATAATGAAAAACTGTTTTTT.

This clone was picked up one time. The gene calls are TRBV6-5 and TRBJ1-1; D is ambiguous. The germline V gene has CDR1 MNHEY and CDR2 SVGAGI. V lost 2 bases and J 4 bases, leaving 8 bases between the germline ends. The CDR3 is 13 residues long. The CDR3 DNA reads TGTGCCAGCAGTTACCCGCTCGGCACTGAAGCTTTCTTT. It specifies CASSYPLGTEAFF.

This chain uses TRBV28 with TRBJ1-2; possible D gene TRBD1, 6 bases. Germline lookup yields CDR1 MDHEN and CDR2 SYDVKM. The CDR3 covers 13 residues. Trimming left V 3 bases short and J 7 bases short, with 12 bases between. The DNA for the CDR3 is TGTGCCAGCAGTTTTCGGGGGGCGGGTGGCTACACCTTC. Translated, it gives CASSFRGAGGYTF.

The chain links TRBV2 to TRBJ1-1; D call uncertain. Germline V gene sequence: CDR1 SNHLY, CDR2 FYNNEI. Trimming removed 2 bases from V and 4 bases from J, with 11 bases in between. The length of the CDR3 is 14 residues. The CDR3 DNA reads TGTGCCAGCAGTGAAACCGGAGAGGGCACTGAAGCTTTCTTT. It encodes CASSETGEGTEAFF.

This clone was observed a single time. The chain carries TRBV3-1 (or the pseudogene TRBV3-2) and TRBJ1-2; a weak D match, TRBD1 (6 bases). CDR3 length: 13 residues. Germline loops: CDR1 LGHDT, CDR2 YNNKEL (reference sequence). V was shortened by 3 bases and J by 8 bases, with 13 bases between the two germline ends. DNA for the CDR3: TGTGCCAGCAGCCAGCAGGGGTACGGCGGCTACACCTTC. Protein product: CASSQQGYGGYTF.

The chain employs TRBV30 and TRBJ2-2, with a tentative D call TRBD2 (6 bases). The CDR3 is 14 amino acids. Germline loops: CDR1 GTSNPN, CDR2 SVGIG (reference sequence). V was pared by 3 bases and J by 1 base, with 9 bases between. The CDR3 sequence: CAWRGGKNTGELFF. The CDR3 nucleotides are TGTGCCTGGAGGGGGGGAAAGAACACCGGGGAGCTGTTTTTT.

The chain is built from TRBV9 and TRBJ1-1, with a weak D call TRBD1 (6 bases). Germline V gives CDR1 SGDLS, CDR2 YYNGEE. Trimming took off 4 bases at V and 2 bases at J, with 21 bases between the two ends. The CDR3 consists of 17 residues. The CDR3 is CASSIPQGGFGNTEAFF. CDR3 DNA: TGTGCCAGCAGCATACCACAGGGAGGGTTCGGTAACACTGAAGCTTTCTTT.

The chain couples TRBV30 to TRBJ1-1, with D unclear. Trimming removed 3 bases from V and 1 base from J, with 6 bases in between. The CDR3 is made up of 12 amino acids. CDR1 is GTSNPN, CDR2 SVGIG, per germline (reference sequence). The CDR3: CAWSAENTEAFF. CDR3 bases: TGTGCCTGGAGCGCAGAGAACACTGAAGCTTTCTTT. The whole variable domain, remainder taken from reference TRBV30 and TRBJ1-1, is SQTIHQWPATLVQPVGSPLSLECTVEGTSNPNLYWYRQAAGRGLQLLFYSVGIGQISSEVPQNLSASRPQDRQFILSSKKLLLSDSGFYLCAWSAENTEAFFGQGTRLTVV.

CDR3 region: CASSHKSGELFF. In DNA form, the CDR3 reads TGTGCCAGCAGCCACAAATCCGGGGAGCTGTTTTTT. The rearrangement joins TRBV7-9 to TRBJ2-2; D is ambiguous. The CDR3 has 12 amino acids. The V gene's germline CDR1 is SEHNR and CDR2 FQNEAQ (reference sequence). V was clipped by 5 bases and J by 6 bases, with 7 bases between them. The full variable domain, with the rest looked up from reference TRBV7-9 and TRBJ2-2, is DTGVSQNPRHKITKRGQNVTFRCDPISEHNRLYWYRQTLGQGPEFLTYFQNEAQLEKSRLLSDRFSAERPKGSFSTLEIQRTEQGDSAMYLCASSHKSGELFFGEGSRLTVL.

The chain joins TRBV6-5 to TRBJ1-2, with D possibly TRBD1 on 6 matching bases. CDR3 length equals 15 residues. V was cut by 0 bases and J by 2 bases, with 10 bases left in between. Germline loops: CDR1 MNHEY, CDR2 SVGAGI. In nucleotides, the CDR3 is TGTGCCAGCAGTTACTCCTTACAGGGAAACTATGGCTACACCTTC. Translating gives CASSYSLQGNYGYTF.

The sample holds many counts of this clone. The V gene is TRBV4-3, the J gene TRBJ2-1; weak D call: TRBD2 (5 bases). The CDR3 has 17 residues. The V gene's germline CDR1 is LGHNA and CDR2 YSLEER. Trimming shortened V by 1 base and J by 0 bases, and 13 bases separated the two germline ends. CDR3 nucleotide sequence: TGCGCCAGCAGCCAAGTCTTGCCGGGGAGCTCCTACAATGAGCAGTTCTTC. It translates to CASSQVLPGSSYNEQFF.

J is TRBJ2-2 and V is TRBV7-9, with 7 bases fitting TRBD1. The V and J ends lost 7 bases and 2 bases, in that order; junction bases with no gene match: 7. The length of the CDR3 is 15 residues. Germline V CDR1 and CDR2: SEHNR, FQNEAQ (reference sequence). CDR3 sequence (DNA): TGTGCCAGCATCCATAGGGACAGTAACACCGGGGAGCTGTTTTTT. Translated: CASIHRDSNTGELFF.

The rearrangement joins TRBV29-1 to TRBJ2-7; 9 bases line up with TRBD1. Germline trimming cut 5 bases from V and 3 bases from J; bases unmatched to any gene: 8. Germline CDR1 and CDR2: SQVTM and ANQGSEA. The CDR3 runs to 14 residues. The CDR3 coding sequence is TGCAGCGTTTCCGGGGGACAGGGTGGCTACGAGCAGTACTTC. Its protein product is CSVSGGQGGYEQYF.

The chain has TRBV12-3 or TRBV12-4 and TRBJ2-7; D is ambiguous. The CDR3 covers 11 residues. Deletions cut 4 bases from V and 3 bases from J, with 4 bases between. The CDR3 is CASSSYYEQYF. In DNA, the CDR3 is TGTGCCAGCAGTTCCTACTACGAGCAGTACTTC.

V and J are TRBV5-4 and TRBJ1-2, with D possibly matching TRBD1 (6 bases). Looked up from germline, CDR1 is SGHNT and CDR2 is YYREEE (reference sequence). The V and J ends lost 2 bases and 2 bases respectively, with 10 bases between them. There are 14 residues in the CDR3. The CDR3 sequence: CASSFQTGNYGYTF. The CDR3 nucleotides are TGTGCCAGCAGCTTTCAAACAGGGAACTATGGCTACACCTTC.

This clone was seen a handful of times. The rearrangement uses TRBV5-1 and TRBJ1-1; 8 bases are shared with TRBD1. Germline trimming cut 5 bases from V and 0 bases from J; bases unmatched to any gene: 6. Germline V CDR1 and CDR2: SGHRS, YFSETQ. CDR3 length equals 15 residues. For the CDR3, the DNA is TGCGCCAGCAGGGACGGACAGGGAATGAACACTGAAGCTTTCTTT. Protein product: CASRDGQGMNTEAFF.

The chain has TRBV2 and TRBJ1-6; unclear D gene. Trimming took off 10 bases at V and 10 bases at J, with 20 bases between the two ends. The CDR3 extends over 14 amino acids. The germline V gene encodes CDR1 SNHLY and CDR2 FYNNEI. CDR3 nucleotide sequence: TGTGCCACCCAAAGGGTAAGCGCTAGCTCACCCCTCCACTTT. Translation gives CATQRVSASSPLHF. The variable domain in full, completed from reference TRBV2 and TRBJ1-6, reads EPEVTQTPSHQVTQMGQEVILRCVPISNHLYFYWYRQILGQKVEFLVSFYNNEISEKSEIFDDQFSVERPDGSNFTLKIRSTKLEDSAMYFCATQRVSASSPLHFGNGTRLTVT.

The CDR3 coding sequence is TGCGCCAGCAGTCGAACAAAGGGAGGGGACAGGGACACTGAAGCTTTCTTT. This sequence encodes CASSRTKGGDRDTEAFF. The chain joins TRBV23-1 to TRBJ1-1; the match to TRBD1 covers 9 bases. TRBV23-1 is assigned to the ORF class and has an uncertain function. The V gene end was trimmed by 4 bases and the J gene end by 3 bases; junction bases not matched to a gene: 12. The CDR3 runs 17 residues.

The V call is TRBV2, the J call TRBJ1-6, with D possibly being TRBD1 (6 bases). V lost 3 bases, J lost 6 bases, and 9 bases lay in between. The CDR3 is made up of 14 amino acids. From germline, CDR1 is SNHLY and CDR2 FYNNEI. The CDR3 protein is CASSERGGNSPLHF. DNA of the CDR3: TGTGCCAGCAGTGAGCGAGGGGGTAATTCACCCCTCCACTTT. The entire variable domain, with the rest obtained from reference TRBV2 and TRBJ1-6, is as follows: EPEVTQTPSHQVTQMGQEVILRCVPISNHLYFYWYRQILGQKVEFLVSFYNNEISEKSEIFDDQFSVERPDGSNFTLKIRSTKLEDSAMYFCASSERGGNSPLHFGNGTRLTVT.

The chain combines TRBV4-1 with TRBJ1-3; D not certain. The V gene lost 1 base and the J gene lost 1 base, with 8 bases spanning the gap. Germline lookup yields CDR1 MGHRA and CDR2 YSYEKL. The CDR3 length is 15 residues. The CDR3: CASSQVLSSGNTIYF. The CDR3 DNA reads as TGCGCCAGCAGCCAAGTGTTATCTTCTGGAAACACCATATATTTT.

The chain has TRBV10-3 and TRBJ1-1, with 8 bases lining up with TRBD1. The CDR3 has 15 residues. Germline V gene sequence: CDR1 ENHRY, CDR2 SYGVKD. Trimming took 6 bases from V and 3 from J; bases not matched to a gene: 9. DNA for the CDR3: TGTGCCATCAGCCGCCGGACAGGGCGGGACACTGAAGCTTTCTTT. Translation gives CAISRRTGRDTEAFF.